Here is one T cell receptor (beta chain) with its context. Its antigen is unknown. Method: immunoSEQ multiplex PCR; TCRdb's copy keeps in-frame clones and lacks some. The top ten hold about 4.8% of the sample, which has around 140,000 clones, roughly 90% seen once. The data originate from a study of T cell responses to AZD1222 COVID-19 vaccine. The study, taken as a whole, reports: Researchers took repertoire samples only after the peak T cell response had come. The sample set comprised mostly white British donors with more females, and clonal diversity was possibly underestimated.

This CDR3 is 15 amino acids long. With 4 bases removed from V and 4 bases from J, the gap between germline ends came to 14 bases. Germline V gene sequence: CDR1 SGDLS, CDR2 YYNGEE. The source material was peripheral blood, sampled on day 0 of AZD1222 vaccination. This chain connects TRBV9 to TRBJ2-2; D might be TRBD2 (6 bases). This receptor was taken from an adult in good health. The DNA of the CDR3 is TGTGCCAGCAGCCACGGGACTTCGGGCACCGGGGAGCTGTTTTTT. The encoded protein is CASSHGTSGTGELFF.